These 23 T cell receptor beta chains originate from one sample sequenced in a study of blood T cell repertoires in COVID-19. The table came from immunoSEQ multiplex PCR; TCRdb's copy has only in-frame clones and leaves some out. The sample lists under 200,000 clones, about four fifths occurring once. Material: peripheral blood. The receptors shown here come from a man younger than 35 with active or convalescent COVID-19.

The chain employs TRBV2 and TRBJ1-5; 9 positions match TRBD1. CDR3 size: 14 residues. The V and J ends lost 6 bases and 6 bases, in that order; junction bases with no gene match: 6. Looked up from germline, CDR1 is SNHLY and CDR2 is FYNNEI. CDR3 protein: CASSGGTGRQPQHF. CDR3 DNA: TGTGCCAGCAGCGGAGGGACAGGGCGTCAGCCCCAGCATTTT. Filled out from reference TRBV2 and TRBJ1-5, the complete variable domain reads EPEVTQTPSHQVTQMGQEVILRCVPISNHLYFYWYRQILGQKVEFLVSFYNNEISEKSEIFDDQFSVERPDGSNFTLKIRSTKLEDSAMYFCASSGGTGRQPQHFGDGTRLSIL.

The chain employs TRBV5-1 and TRBJ2-7; tentative D call: TRBD1 (8 bases). This CDR3 region has 16 residues. The germline gives CDR1 SGHRS, CDR2 YFSETQ. V gave up 3 bases and J gave up 2 bases, with 18 bases separating them. As DNA, the CDR3 is TGCGCCAGCAGCTCGAGGGGAGGGACAGGACCCTACGAGCAGTACTTC. Translated: CASSSRGGTGPYEQYF.

About this clone itself: The sample contains more than one DNA sequence encoding this CDR3. The chain couples TRBV19 to TRBJ2-7; 7 nucleotides line up with TRBD2. The CDR3 totals 15 residues. Germline loops: CDR1 LNHDA, CDR2 SQIVND (reference sequence). V trimming: 2 bases; J trimming: 1 base; junction bases outside the gene matches: 5. The CDR3 DNA sequence: TGTGCCAGTAGTATAAAAGGGGAGGGTTCCTACGAGCAGTACTTC. It encodes CASSIKGEGSYEQYF. The entire variable domain, with the rest obtained from reference TRBV19 and TRBJ2-7, is as follows: DGGITQSPKYLFRKEGQNVTLSCEQNLNHDAMYWYRQDPGQGLRLIYYSQIVNDFQKGDIAEGYSVSREKKESFPLTVTSAQKNPTAFYLCASSIKGEGSYEQYFGPGTRLTVT.

The chain couples TRBV5-5 to TRBJ2-7; 7 bases are a match to TRBD1. The CDR3 spans 17 residues. The V segment lost 2 bases and the J segment 1 base; nucleotides outside the gene matches: 12. In germline, CDR1 is SGHKS, CDR2 YYEKEE (reference sequence). The CDR3 coding sequence is TGTGCCAGCAGCTTCCGGTTGACAGGGCCCCTATCCTACGAGCAGTACTTC. It codes for CASSFRLTGPLSYEQYF.

This clone was recorded once. CDR3 sequence reads: CASSPYRQGTGELFF. DNA for the CDR3: TGTGCCAGCAGCCCTTACAGGCAGGGGACCGGGGAGCTGTTTTTT. The chain is built from TRBV14 and TRBJ2-2; TRBD1 is a possible D gene (6 bases). Trimming pared 4 bases from V and 5 bases from J, leaving 14 bases between. Per germline, CDR1 SGHDN and CDR2 FVKESK. The CDR3 sequence is 15 residues long.

This clone is medium-sized in the sample. This chain uses TRBV19 with TRBJ2-7; 8 bases fit TRBD2. CDR1 and CDR2 (germline): LNHDA, SQIVND (reference sequence). Germline trimming cut 5 bases from V and 3 bases from J; bases unmatched to any gene: 12. There are 16 residues in the CDR3. This CDR3 is CASSPSAGGSVYEQYF. For the CDR3, the DNA is TGTGCCAGTAGTCCTAGCGCGGGGGGCTCCGTCTACGAGCAGTACTTC.

J is TRBJ1-6 and V is TRBV10-3; TRBD1 agrees at 8 bases. Losses at the gene ends were 1 base for V and 7 bases for J; bases not matched to a gene: 0. Germline V lookup: CDR1 ENHRY, CDR2 SYGVKD. CDR3 length equals 14 residues. The CDR3 loop reads CAISEWDRNSPLHF. The CDR3 coding sequence is TGTGCCATCAGTGAGTGGGACAGGAATTCACCCCTCCACTTT.

The rearrangement links TRBV6-5 to TRBJ1-3; D is ambiguous. CDR3 length: 15 amino acids. Trimming removed 5 bases from V and 3 bases from J, with 14 bases in between. Germline assignment: CDR1 MNHEY and CDR2 SVGAGI. CDR3 loop: CASSPGNGFGNTIYF. The CDR3 nucleotides are TGTGCCAGCAGTCCAGGTAACGGCTTTGGAAACACCATATATTTT.

This clone was observed a single time. The chain employs TRBV7-2 and TRBJ1-4; D ambiguous. CDR1 is SGHTA and CDR2 is FQGNSA in the germline V gene. This CDR3 is built from 14 residues. Deletions cut 1 base from V and 8 bases from J, with 11 bases between. As DNA, the CDR3 is TGTGCCAGCAGCTTAGACTGGCGAGGAGAAAAACTGTTTTTT. This codes for CASSLDWRGEKLFF.

V gene TRBV19 combines with J gene TRBJ2-5; TRBD1 matches at 8 bases. The CDR3 is 16 amino acids. V shed 2 bases and J 4 bases; nucleotides not matched to a gene: 9. Germline CDR1 LNHDA, CDR2 SQIVND (reference sequence). CDR3 loop: CASSIIGPGGTETQYF. CDR3 nucleotides: TGTGCCAGTAGTATAATTGGGCCAGGGGGCACAGAGACCCAGTACTTC.

The genes are TRBV11-3 and TRBJ2-1; possibly TRBD1 for D (5 bases). The CDR3 runs 13 residues. Germline loops: CDR1 SGHNT, CDR2 YENEEA. V was clipped by 3 bases and J by 8 bases, with 11 bases between them. The CDR3 sequence is CASSLESGYEQFF. CDR3 sequence (DNA): TGTGCCAGCAGCTTGGAATCAGGGTATGAGCAGTTCTTC.

V is TRBV25-1 and J is TRBJ1-1; D is undetermined. This CDR3 comprises 12 residues. Germline CDR1 and CDR2: MGHDK and SYGVNS. Trimming took 2 bases from V and 8 from J, leaving 9 bases between them. The chain's CDR3 is CASSEPAGEAFF. The CDR3 region has the DNA TGTGCCAGCAGTGAACCTGCAGGAGAAGCTTTCTTT.

This rearrangement joins TRBV4-1 to TRBJ1-6; weak D call: TRBD1 (6 bases). Germline loops: CDR1 MGHRA, CDR2 YSYEKL. The CDR3 covers 18 residues. V lost 1 base to trimming and J lost 0 bases, with 13 bases between them. CDR3 nucleotides: TGCGCCAGCAGCCAAGGAGGACAGTTCCGCTCCTATAATTCACCCCTCCACTTT. Translating it yields CASSQGGQFRSYNSPLHF.

This clone was seen a few times. V is TRBV7-9 and J is TRBJ2-1; 7 bases map to TRBD2. The CDR3 extends over 16 amino acids. The V gene's germline CDR1 is SEHNR and CDR2 FQNEAQ (reference sequence). The J segment lost 2 bases and the V segment lost 2 bases, leaving 6 bases of the junction unmatched. CDR3: CASSLMAGVTYNEQFF. In DNA form, the CDR3 reads TGTGCCAGCAGCTTAATGGCGGGAGTGACCTACAATGAGCAGTTCTTC.

V usage is TRBV27 and J usage is TRBJ2-5, with 12 bases fitting TRBD2. Germline V gives CDR1 MNHEY, CDR2 SMNVEV (reference sequence). The CDR3 consists of 16 residues. The ends lost 0 bases at V and 7 bases at J; junction bases unmatched: 6. CDR3 in amino acids: CASSLSSSGGGRTQYF. CDR3 DNA sequence: TGTGCCAGCAGTTTATCCTCTAGCGGGGGGGGCCGGACCCAGTACTTC.

The chain joins TRBV7-9 to TRBJ1-2, with 11 bases aligning to TRBD1. J lost 7 bases, V lost 6 bases, and 7 bases had no gene match. The CDR3 runs to 14 residues. Germline assignment: CDR1 SEHNR and CDR2 FQNEAQ (reference sequence). Here the CDR3 reads CASSSRDRGFGYTF. CDR3 DNA sequence: TGTGCCAGCAGTTCTAGGGACAGGGGGTTTGGCTACACCTTC.

This chain links TRBV7-2 with TRBJ2-7; 10 nucleotides align to TRBD1. Germline CDR1 and CDR2: SGHTA and FQGNSA. The CDR3 is 14 residues long. V lost 5 bases, J lost 2 bases, and 3 bases stayed unmatched. CDR3 nucleotide sequence: TGTGCCAGCAGCCCGACAGGGGGCCCCTACGAGCAGTACTTC. It codes for CASSPTGGPYEQYF.

V usage is TRBV4-1 and J usage is TRBJ2-1; 11 positions agree with TRBD2. The germline V gene has CDR1 MGHRA and CDR2 YSYEKL. The CDR3 runs to 14 residues. The V gene end was trimmed by 7 bases and the J gene end by 7 bases; junction bases not matched to a gene: 6. The CDR3 reads CASTLAGGLNEQFF. In DNA form, the CDR3 reads TGCGCCAGCACATTAGCGGGGGGGCTTAATGAGCAGTTCTTC.

This clone has just one count. The rearrangement links TRBV4-3 to TRBJ2-1, with a tentative D call TRBD2 (6 bases). V gave up 0 bases and J gave up 2 bases, with 14 bases separating them. Looked up from germline, CDR1 is LGHNA and CDR2 is YSLEER. The CDR3 covers 17 residues. DNA for the CDR3: TGCGCCAGCAGCCAAGAGGTAGCGGCGCCGCCCTACAATGAGCAGTTCTTC. The encoded protein is CASSQEVAAPPYNEQFF.

The chain couples TRBV4-2 to TRBJ2-5; TRBD2 might be the D (7 bases). This CDR3 comprises 14 residues. Trimming took off 1 base at V and 5 bases at J, with 11 bases between the two ends. The V gene's germline CDR1 is LGHNA and CDR2 YNFKEQ. CDR3 DNA: TGTGCCAGCAGCCAAGCGGGGGGCCTCGAGACCCAGTACTTC. Encoded protein: CASSQAGGLETQYF.

The V gene is TRBV7-2, the J gene TRBJ2-1, with TRBD1 matching 7 bases. The CDR3 covers 16 residues. Germline CDR1 SGHTA, CDR2 FQGNSA. V lost 4 bases, J lost 0 bases, and 6 bases stayed unmatched. The CDR3 DNA sequence: TGTGCCAGCAGCTCGAGGACAGGAAGCTCCTACAATGAGCAGTTCTTC. This sequence encodes CASSSRTGSSYNEQFF.

The chain joins TRBV12-3 or TRBV12-4 to TRBJ1-1; D unresolved. CDR3 length equals 13 residues. Trimming cost V 8 bases and J 1 base, with 11 bases left between them. The CDR3 DNA sequence: TGTGCCAGCGGATTTAACAGGAACACTGAAGCTTTCTTT. This gives the protein CASGFNRNTEAFF.

The chain joins TRBV19 to TRBJ1-1; D not resolved. The V and J ends lost 5 bases and 1 base respectively, with 8 bases between them. The CDR3 extends over 13 amino acids. Germline CDR1 is LNHDA and CDR2 is SQIVND (reference sequence). This chain's CDR3 is CASSVHQNTEAFF. CDR3 in DNA: TGTGCCAGTAGTGTTCATCAGAACACTGAAGCTTTCTTT.